This T cell receptor (beta chain) was sequenced in a study of a mutant IDH1 vaccine in newly diagnosed glioma. Measured with immunoSEQ multiplex PCR; TCRdb has only the in-frame clones, and not every one. The sample contains roughly 61,000 clones, 80% of which appear only once. CDR1 and CDR2 (germline): SGHTA, FQGNSA. The CDR3 extends over 14 amino acids. Trimming cost V 5 bases and J 4 bases, with 15 bases left between them. To note about this clone: Its antigen is unidentified.

Time point defined: week 11, during vaccination. Alongside topical imiquimod, each dose of vaccine comprised 300 ug of mutant IDH1 20-mer peptide. The receptor's source is a man in his fifties with glioma. The rearrangement uses TRBV7-2 and TRBJ2-7; D not resolved. Material: PBMCs, obtained from a glioma patient whose treatment included an IDH1 peptide vaccine. This CDR3 reads CASSRRDSGYEQYF. The CDR3 DNA reads TGTGCCAGCAGCCGGCGTGACTCAGGATACGAGCAGTACTTC.